In its sample, the clone carrying this T cell receptor (beta chain) was seen once. This record belongs to a study of T cell changes during pregnancy in multiple sclerosis. Clones were sequenced by immunoSEQ multiplex PCR, and TCRdb holds only the in-frame ones, with some missing. The sample includes approximately 80,000 clones, about 95% of them seen just once. The TCR sequence derives from a female donor with multiple sclerosis, enrolled in a pregnancy study. Sample: peripheral blood, taken in the third trimester of pregnancy.

The CDR3 DNA is TGTGCCAGCAGTCAAGGATTAGCATACACCGGGGAGCTGTTTTTT. It specifies CASSQGLAYTGELFF. The chain employs TRBV6-5 and TRBJ2-2; D is uncertain. The length of the CDR3 is 15 residues. V dropped 5 bases and J dropped 3 bases, with 13 bases sitting between them. Germline CDR1 and CDR2: MNHEY and SVGAGI.